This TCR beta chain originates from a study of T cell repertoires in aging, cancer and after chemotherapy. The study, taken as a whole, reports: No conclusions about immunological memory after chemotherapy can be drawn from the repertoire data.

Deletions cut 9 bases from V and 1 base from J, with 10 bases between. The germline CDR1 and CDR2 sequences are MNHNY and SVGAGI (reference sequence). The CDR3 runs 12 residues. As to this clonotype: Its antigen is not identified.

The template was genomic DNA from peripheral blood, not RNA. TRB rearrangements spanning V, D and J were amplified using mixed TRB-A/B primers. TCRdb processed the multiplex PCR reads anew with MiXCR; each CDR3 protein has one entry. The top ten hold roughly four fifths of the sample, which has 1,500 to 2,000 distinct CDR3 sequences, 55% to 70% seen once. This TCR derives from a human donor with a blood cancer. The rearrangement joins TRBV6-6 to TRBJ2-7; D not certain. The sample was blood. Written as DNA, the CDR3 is TGTGCCAGTAGGACGGTGTCCTACGAGCAGTACTTC. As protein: CASRTVSYEQYF.